The next 14 T cell receptor beta chains were all read from a single sample in a study of blood T cells in healthy people across ages. Using a J-beta primer mix together with a sample-barcoded 5' primer, a second PCR was run for roughly 6 to 12 cycles. Each CDR3 protein is one row after TCRdb ran MiXCR on the 5' RACE reads. The sample consists of around 1.5 million distinct CDR3 sequences, 59% of them appearing once. Specimen: blood. The receptors here all came from a young man in good health.

The genes are TRBV2 and TRBJ2-3; 8 bases agree with TRBD2. The CDR3 contains 15 residues. V dropped 4 bases and J dropped 4; count of bases not matched to a gene: 7. The V gene's germline CDR1 is SNHLY and CDR2 FYNNEI. CDR3 sequence: CASSGNSGMADTQYF. The CDR3, as DNA: TGTGCCAGCAGTGGAAATAGCGGGATGGCAGATACGCAGTATTTT.

J is TRBJ1-6 and V is TRBV6-1, with 11 positions matching TRBD1. Germline V gene data show CDR1 as MNHNS and CDR2 as SASEGT. The CDR3 runs to 20 residues. V shed 2 bases, J shed 5 bases, and the junction held 14 bases outside the gene matches. In DNA, the CDR3 is TGTGCCAGCAGTGAAAGCGGTTGGACAGGGGGCGTTGTGAATAATTCACCCCTCCACTTT. Residues: CASSESGWTGGVVNNSPLHF.

The rearrangement uses TRBV28 and TRBJ2-1, with 9 bases that match TRBD1. The CDR3 loop spans 15 amino acids. From germline, CDR1 is MDHEN and CDR2 SYDVKM. V trimming: 2 bases; J trimming: 7 bases; junction bases outside the gene matches: 6. The CDR3 here is CASSLLRQGGNEQFF. As DNA, the CDR3 is TGTGCCAGCAGTTTACTTCGACAGGGGGGAAATGAGCAGTTCTTC.

The V and J genes are TRBV7-8 and TRBJ1-1; D possibly corresponds to TRBD1 (6 bases). The CDR3 is made up of 14 amino acids. Germline CDR1 is SGHVS and CDR2 is FQNEAQ. Between the trimmed V and J ends, which lost 4 bases and 5 bases, there was a span of 14 bases. This chain's CDR3 is CASSSGARETEAFF. In DNA form, the CDR3 reads TGTGCCAGCAGCTCAGGGGCGCGGGAGACTGAAGCTTTCTTT.

The rearrangement joins TRBV7-9 to TRBJ1-1; 7 bases are a match to TRBD1. Trimming removed 5 bases from V and 7 bases from J; junction bases left unmatched: 4. The CDR3 is 12 residues long. The germline V gene has CDR1 SEHNR and CDR2 FQNEAQ (reference sequence). CDR3 DNA sequence: TGTGCCAGCAGCGAGACAGGGTTTGAAGCTTTCTTT. It translates to CASSETGFEAFF.

V usage is TRBV20-1 and J usage is TRBJ2-3, with D possibly being TRBD1 (6 bases). CDR1 DFQATT and CDR2 SNEGSKA come from the germline V gene (reference sequence). V was shortened by 4 bases and J by 0 bases, with 14 bases between the two germline ends. The CDR3 has 15 residues. CDR3 residues: CSAKTGTLSTDTQYF. The CDR3 coding sequence is TGCAGTGCTAAAACCGGGACACTTAGCACAGATACGCAGTATTTT.

The chain combines TRBV5-5 with TRBJ2-5; 11 nucleotides match TRBD2. This CDR3 is built from 16 residues. V shed 1 base and J 3 bases; nucleotides not matched to a gene: 5. From germline, CDR1 is SGHKS and CDR2 YYEKEE (reference sequence). In nucleotides, the CDR3 is TGTGCCAGCAGCTTGTGGACTAGCGGGCTAGAAGAGACCCAGTACTTC. This gives the protein CASSLWTSGLEETQYF.

The genes are TRBV2 and TRBJ2-3; D call uncertain. The V end lost 6 bases, the J end lost 2 bases, and 12 bases lay between the germline ends. The germline V gene encodes CDR1 SNHLY and CDR2 FYNNEI. CDR3 length: 14 residues. The CDR3: CASRQRTDTDTQYF. The CDR3 bases are TGTGCCAGCAGGCAAAGGACGGACACAGATACGCAGTATTTT.

The chain recombines TRBV11-2 with TRBJ1-6, with D perhaps TRBD1 (5 bases). The CDR3 length is 14 residues. The V and J ends lost 5 bases and 15 bases respectively, with 20 bases between them. Germline V gene lookup returns CDR1 SGHAT and CDR2 FQNNGV. CDR3 sequence (DNA): TGTGCCAGCAGCGTCCCACTTTGGAGGGACTTCCTCCACTTT. Translation gives CASSVPLWRDFLHF.

This clonotype has more than one count but fewer than ten. The genes are TRBV20-1 and TRBJ2-3, with D perhaps TRBD1 (5 bases). V was cut by 3 bases and J by 4 bases, with 14 bases left in between. The germline V gene has CDR1 DFQATT and CDR2 SNEGSKA (reference sequence). The CDR3 is 14 amino acids. This CDR3 reads CSARLGPVADTQYF. CDR3 DNA sequence: TGCAGTGCTAGGCTGGGGCCCGTCGCAGATACGCAGTATTTT.

This sequence joins TRBV27 and TRBJ2-4, with 8 bases lining up with TRBD1. The assigned J gene may be wrong: the sequence end matches TRBJ2-7 better. Germline V CDR1 and CDR2: MNHEY, SMNVEV (reference sequence). CDR3 size: 15 residues. The CDR3 loop reads CASSLTGGANYEQYF. The CDR3 nucleotides are TGTGCCAGCAGTTTAACAGGGGGAGCGAACTACGAGCAGTACTTC.

This sequence joins TRBV6-6 and TRBJ2-4, with TRBD1 matching over 9 bases. The J call is doubtful: the DNA matches TRBJ2-7 better. Looked up from germline, CDR1 is MNHNY and CDR2 is SVGAGI (reference sequence). There are 14 residues in the CDR3. The CDR3 nucleotides are TGTGCCAGCCTCGACCGGACAGGGGTGGGCGAGCAGTACTTC. Translated: CASLDRTGVGEQYF.

V gene TRBV5-1 combines with J gene TRBJ1-1, with unresolved D. V gave up 4 bases and J gave up 2 bases, with 18 bases separating them. Germline loops: CDR1 SGHRS, CDR2 YFSETQ. This CDR3 spans 16 amino acids. DNA for the CDR3: TGCGCCAGCAGCCAAGATTTCCCACGGCTTAACACTGAAGCTTTCTTT. Protein sequence: CASSQDFPRLNTEAFF. The whole variable domain, remainder taken from reference TRBV5-1 and TRBJ1-1, is KAGVTQTPRYLIKTRGQQVTLSCSPISGHRSVSWYQQTPGQGLQFLFEYFSETQRNKGNFPGRFSGRQFSNSRSEMNVSTLELGDSALYLCASSQDFPRLNTEAFFGQGTRLTVV.

A remark on this clonotype: One junction end does not reproduce the germline sequence, and a read error may be involved. This sequence joins TRBV29-1 and TRBJ2-7; TRBD1 aligns across 10 bases. Germline CDR1 SQVTM, CDR2 ANQGSEA. CDR3 length: 14 residues. The CDR3 sequence is CSVEDDRGRYGQYF. For the CDR3, the DNA is TGCAGCGTTGAAGATGACAGGGGGCGATACGGGCAGTACTTC.